This T cell receptor (beta chain) was sequenced in a study of T cells in Graves' hyperthyroidism and ophthalmopathy. Overall study: At initial diagnosis, before any treatment had begun, peripheral blood was obtained.

This CDR3 region has 12 residues. In germline, CDR1 is SGHDT, CDR2 YYEEEE. Trimming left V 1 base short and J 7 bases short, with 6 bases between. From RNA transcripts, TCR beta CDR3 regions were amplified. HTBI primers were employed in a first-round RT-PCR of the TCR CDR3. TCRdb passed the multiplex PCR reads through MiXCR, listing each CDR3 protein once. The sample yields 730,000 or so distinct CDR3 sequences, about 19% seen once. Source material for PBMCs was 10 ml fresh peripheral blood. Only a few counts were recorded for this clonotype. Specimen: blood. The sequence came from a woman aged 45 to 65 with Graves' hyperthyroidism that later progressed to Graves' ophthalmopathy. The chain links TRBV5-6 to TRBJ2-1; D is ambiguous. CDR3 DNA: TGTGCCAGCAGCTTGTACCTGAATGAGCAGTTCTTC. This translates into CASSLYLNEQFF.